A selection of T cell receptor beta chains follows, all from one sample in a study of T cell repertoires in cytomegalovirus infection. These receptors' targets are unknown. MiXCR was run by TCRdb on the reads, yielding one entry per CDR3 protein. The repertoire holds approximately 600,000 distinct CDR3 sequences, with around two fifths as singletons. The sequences come from cultured PBMCs, collected from culture after CMV antigen stimulation. The receptors were sampled from a human donor in good health (CMV status not recorded). Some clones in this sample may be carry-over from other donors' samples. Both conserved end residues are part of each CDR3. The order of the fields is clone size, V gene, J gene, D gene, CDR3 DNA, CDR3 protein. D genes are given only for firm matches. Only some rows state a clone size, as once, few, many or a class for expanded clones.

clone size: few
V gene: TRBV7-8
J gene: TRBJ2-1
D gene: NA
CDR3 DNA: TGTGCCAGCAGCTCCATCTTAGGATCCAATGAGCAGTTCTTC
CDR3 protein: CASSSILGSNEQFF

clone size: NA
V gene: TRBV6-2/TRBV6-3
J gene: TRBJ2-7
D gene: NA
CDR3 DNA: TGTGCCAGCGCCTTAGTGAACTACGAGCAGTACTTC
CDR3 protein: CASALVNYEQYF

clone size: many
V gene: TRBV7-2
J gene: TRBJ2-5
D gene: TRBD2
CDR3 DNA: TGTGCCAGCAGCCCTACCGGGACTAGCGGGGAGACCCAGTACTTC
CDR3 protein: CASSPTGTSGETQYF

clone size: NA
V gene: TRBV30
J gene: TRBJ2-2
D gene: NA
CDR3 DNA: TGTGCCTGGAGTGTATGGGGCGGGGAGCTGTTTTTT
CDR3 protein: CAWSVWGGELFF

clone size: NA
V gene: TRBV18
J gene: TRBJ2-6
D gene: NA
CDR3 DNA: TGTGCCAGCTCACCCGGGGCTGAGACTGGGGCCAACGTCCTGACTTTC
CDR3 protein: CASSPGAETGANVLTF

clone size: NA
V gene: TRBV2
J gene: TRBJ1-4
D gene: NA
CDR3 DNA: TGTGCCAGCAGTGAAGCCCCGGTCCTACAGGTCGAAAAACTGTTTTTT
CDR3 protein: CASSEAPVLQVEKLFF

clone size: NA
V gene: TRBV27
J gene: TRBJ1-1
D gene: NA
CDR3 DNA: TGTGCCAGCAGTCTCCAGCTTTACACTGAAGCTTTCTTT
CDR3 protein: CASSLQLYTEAFF

clone size: few
V gene: TRBV6-1
J gene: TRBJ1-5
D gene: NA
CDR3 DNA: TGTGCCAGCAGTTCGAGTGAACCCCAGCATTTT
CDR3 protein: CASSSSEPQHF

clone size: few
V gene: TRBV20-1
J gene: TRBJ1-1
D gene: NA
CDR3 DNA: TGCAGTGCTAGGGCGGACGGGAACACTGAAGCTTTCTTT
CDR3 protein: CSARADGNTEAFF

clone size: NA
V gene: TRBV5-1
J gene: TRBJ1-1
D gene: NA
CDR3 DNA: TGCGCCAGCAGCTTGGGGGTCTTGGGCACTGAAGCTTTCTTT
CDR3 protein: CASSLGVLGTEAFF

clone size: few
V gene: TRBV12-3/TRBV12-4
J gene: TRBJ1-2
D gene: NA
CDR3 DNA: TGTGCCAGCAGTTTTCAGCGTCGCTATGGCTACACCTTC
CDR3 protein: CASSFQRRYGYTF

clone size: NA
V gene: TRBV6-6
J gene: TRBJ2-2
D gene: TRBD2
CDR3 DNA: TGTGCCAGCAGTTGGGGGGGAACCGCGGGAGGGCCCCCCGGGGAGCTGTTTTTT
CDR3 protein: CASSWGGTAGGPPGELFF

clone size: few
V gene: TRBV7-6
J gene: TRBJ2-2
D gene: NA
CDR3 DNA: TGTGCCAGCAGCCTCTCGAGACTAGCCGGGGAGCTGTTTTTT
CDR3 protein: CASSLSRLAGELFF

clone size: few
V gene: TRBV11-2
J gene: TRBJ2-7
D gene: TRBD1
CDR3 DNA: TGTGCCAGCAGCTTAAGGACAGGGAGGTTCAACGAGCAGTACTTC
CDR3 protein: CASSLRTGRFNEQYF

clone size: few
V gene: TRBV7-8
J gene: TRBJ1-2
D gene: TRBD1
CDR3 DNA: TGTGCCAGCAGCTTCCGGACAGGGGCGACTATTAACTATGGCTACACCTTC
CDR3 protein: CASSFRTGATINYGYTF

clone size: NA
V gene: TRBV7-6
J gene: TRBJ2-3
D gene: TRBD1
CDR3 DNA: TGTGCCAGCAGCACCCGCCAGCCGACTCAGGGGGACCGTCGCACAGATACGCAGTATTTT
CDR3 protein: CASSTRQPTQGDRRTDTQYF